The present T cell receptor beta chain was sequenced within a study of beta chain features in type 1 diabetes. Study results and limitations: Researchers report that Type 1 diabetes patients had moderately but significantly shorter TCRB CDR3s across all four CD4+ subsets.

Markers CD45RO/CCR7/CD25/CD127/CD95/CD27 served to sort CD4+ naive, central memory, regulatory and stem cell-like memory cells. This clone has just a few counts. What it recognizes is unknown. Expressed TCRB transcripts were sequenced after all isolated RNA was converted to cDNA. Generated by immunoSEQ multiplex PCR, the TCRdb table keeps only in-frame clones and is missing some. The top ten hold more than 0.015% of the sample, which has 250,000 to 300,000 clones, approximately 15% seen once. CDR3 size: 15 residues. The J segment lost 0 bases and the V segment lost 5 bases, leaving 5 bases of the junction unmatched. Per germline, CDR1 SGHAT and CDR2 FQNNGV.

The sequencing sample was made of naive CD4+ T cells from blood. The gene calls are TRBV11-2 and TRBJ2-7; TRBD2 matches 9 bases. The source is a man in his thirties or forties with type 1 diabetes. CDR3 nucleotide sequence: TGTGCCAGCAGCCGACTAGCGGATAGCTCCTACGAGCAGTACTTC. Its protein product is CASSRLADSSYEQYF.